Listed here are 25 T cell receptor beta chains from one sample, sequenced in a study of identical twins. TCRdb re-analysed the 5' RACE reads in MiXCR, keeping a single row per CDR3 protein. The sample has about 300,000 distinct CDR3 sequences; 9% to 15% are singletons. This sample was also put to use in a study of yellow fever vaccine responses in identical twins.

Sequencing was carried out using CD8+ T cells sorted from blood. Source of these receptors: a woman aged 18-29 years in good health.

The chain employs TRBV7-8 and TRBJ2-5; TRBD2 agrees at 10 bases. This CDR3 has 16 residues. With 5 bases clipped from V and 4 bases from J, the junction kept 10 bases outside the gene matches. CDR1 is SGHVS and CDR2 is FQNEAQ in the germline V gene. The CDR3 region has the DNA TGTGCCAGCAGCCCGTCGAGCGGGGGGGCAGGAGAGACCCAGTACTTC. Residues: CASSPSSGGAGETQYF. The variable domain in full, with the rest retrieved from reference TRBV7-8 and TRBJ2-5, is GAGVSQSPRYKVAKRGQDVALRCDPISGHVSLFWYQQALGQGPEFLTYFQNEAQLDKSGLPSDRFFAERPEGSVSTLKIQRTQQEDSAVYLCASSPSSGGAGETQYFGPGTRLLVL.

There are a few counts of this clonotype. The chain joins TRBV5-6 to TRBJ2-7, with D tentatively TRBD2 (5 bases). The germline CDR1 and CDR2 sequences are SGHDT and YYEEEE. V was clipped by 2 bases and J by 1 base, with 19 bases between them. The CDR3 has 17 residues. The chain's CDR3 is CASSFSAGYRDSYEQYF. The DNA for the CDR3 is TGTGCCAGCAGCTTCTCGGCGGGCTACCGGGATTCCTACGAGCAGTACTTC.

CDR3 DNA: TGCAGTGCTGGAGGGGGGACGCGTTCCTACGAGCAGTACTTC. Protein: CSAGGGTRSYEQYF. The chain carries TRBV20-1 and TRBJ2-7; either TRBD1 or TRBD2 may fit D (6 bases each). The CDR3 loop spans 14 amino acids. The germline V gene encodes CDR1 DFQATT and CDR2 SNEGSKA (reference sequence). V lost 5 bases to trimming and J lost 1 base, with 15 bases between them.

This clonotype was detected many times. V usage is TRBV6-1 and J usage is TRBJ2-1, with a possible D match to TRBD2 (5 bases). CDR1 is MNHNS, CDR2 SASEGT, per germline. This CDR3 is 14 amino acids long. V lost 0 bases, J lost 4 bases, and 7 bases lay in between. The CDR3 here is CASSEAGEYNEQFF. CDR3 nucleotide sequence: TGTGCCAGCAGTGAAGCGGGAGAATACAATGAGCAGTTCTTC.

This clonotype showed up just a few times. The gene calls are TRBV20-1 and TRBJ2-7; D is uncertain. Trimming cost V 3 bases and J 2 bases, with 11 bases left between them. The CDR3 runs 13 residues. Germline CDR1 DFQATT, CDR2 SNEGSKA (reference sequence). CDR3 coding DNA: TGCAGTGCTAGTTCGGCAGACACCTACGAGCAGTACTTC. It specifies CSASSADTYEQYF.

This sequence joins TRBV10-3 and TRBJ2-5; D unclear. V was cut by 5 bases and J by 5 bases, with 6 bases left in between. Germline-derived CDR1 and CDR2 are ENHRY and SYGVKD. CDR3 length: 11 amino acids. In DNA, the CDR3 is TGTGCCATCAGTTCGCGGGAGACCCAGTACTTC. Translating gives CAISSRETQYF.

The V gene is TRBV6-2 or TRBV6-3, the J gene TRBJ2-7; 7 nucleotides agree with TRBD1. CDR3 size: 13 residues. Germline-derived CDR1 and CDR2 are MNHEY and SVGEGT. V lost 4 bases, J lost 2 bases, and 2 bases stayed unmatched. Written as DNA, the CDR3 is TGTGCCAGCAGTTGGGGGACAGCCTACGAGCAGTACGTC. Translation gives CASSWGTAYEQYV.

This chain uses TRBV28 with TRBJ2-3; D is ambiguous. V was clipped by 8 bases and J by 5 bases, with 14 bases between them. The germline CDR1 and CDR2 sequences are MDHEN and SYDVKM. CDR3 length: 13 residues. The CDR3 DNA reads as TGTGCCAGCGCGACGTCACTTAAAGATACGCAGTATTTT. It translates to CASATSLKDTQYF.

This clonotype came up many times. This sequence joins TRBV12-3 or TRBV12-4 and TRBJ2-5, with D maybe TRBD2 (6 bases). Trimming cost V 4 bases and J 5 bases, with 17 bases left between them. There are 15 residues in the CDR3. This CDR3 is CASSSEAPGVETQYF. The CDR3 DNA sequence: TGTGCCAGCAGTTCCGAGGCCCCGGGGGTGGAGACCCAGTACTTC.

This clonotype was observed at least ten times. The V gene is TRBV12-3 or TRBV12-4, the J gene TRBJ1-1; D gene ambiguous. This CDR3 region has 14 residues. V gave up 3 bases and J gave up 6 bases, with 14 bases separating them. CDR3 loop: CASSFIGGYAEAFF. For the CDR3, the DNA is TGTGCCAGCAGTTTTATTGGCGGGTACGCTGAAGCTTTCTTT.

This clonotype came up many times. The J gene is TRBJ2-5, the V gene TRBV7-2; weak D call: TRBD1 (6 bases). Trimming removed 2 bases at V and 5 bases at J, with 15 bases between. The CDR3 has 15 residues. Germline loops: CDR1 SGHTA, CDR2 FQGNSA. Written as DNA, the CDR3 is TGTGCCAGCAGCTTATTATGGGGGCGTTTTGAGACCCAGTACTTC. As protein: CASSLLWGRFETQYF.

This clonotype appeared many times. This chain uses TRBV3-1 with TRBJ2-1; 11 bases map to TRBD2. CDR3 length: 16 residues. V dropped 4 bases and J dropped 2; count of bases not matched to a gene: 4. CDR1 is LGHDT, CDR2 YNNKEL, per germline (reference sequence). The CDR3 sequence: CASSPLLAGAYNEQFF. The CDR3 DNA reads as TGTGCCAGCAGCCCCCTACTAGCGGGGGCCTACAATGAGCAGTTCTTC.

The table lists this clonotype with a few counts. The rearrangement joins TRBV5-1 to TRBJ2-3; TRBD2 aligns across 9 bases. The length of the CDR3 is 16 residues. Germline trimming cut 0 bases from V and 5 bases from J; bases unmatched to any gene: 7. Looked up from germline, CDR1 is SGHRS and CDR2 is YFSETQ. This CDR3 is CASSLEGGGAVDTQYF. The CDR3 DNA is TGCGCCAGCAGCTTGGAAGGCGGGGGGGCGGTAGATACGCAGTATTTT.

This clonotype was observed a few times. The rearrangement links TRBV7-9 to TRBJ1-1, with 7 bases that match TRBD1. The V gene end was trimmed by 1 base and the J gene end by 6 bases; junction bases not matched to a gene: 8. CDR3 length equals 15 residues. Germline V lookup: CDR1 SEHNR, CDR2 FQNEAQ (reference sequence). CDR3 in DNA: TGTGCCAGCAGCTTAGTAGAGACAGGGCGGCCTGAAGCTTTCTTT. Its protein product is CASSLVETGRPEAFF.

The chain has TRBV24-1 and TRBJ2-2; D call uncertain. The CDR3 consists of 14 residues. Deletions cut 3 bases from V and 6 bases from J, with 10 bases between. The germline V gene encodes CDR1 KGHDR and CDR2 SFDVKD. CDR3 sequence (DNA): TGTGCCACCAGTGATCTCATAGGCGCCGGGGAGCTGTTTTTT. This encodes CATSDLIGAGELFF.

This clonotype was picked up a small number of times. The V gene is TRBV4-1, the J gene TRBJ2-7; possible D gene TRBD1, 5 bases. CDR1 and CDR2 (germline): MGHRA, YSYEKL. The V end lost 1 base, the J end lost 3 bases, and 13 bases lay between the germline ends. This CDR3 is built from 15 residues. The CDR3 bases are TGCGCCAGCAGCCAAGTGGACACCGGATACTACGAGCAGTACTTC. It is translated as CASSQVDTGYYEQYF.

This clonotype was seen a handful of times. V usage is TRBV7-9 and J usage is TRBJ2-4; D call uncertain. This CDR3 is 12 amino acids long. Germline V lookup: CDR1 SEHNR, CDR2 FQNEAQ (reference sequence). Trimming removed 4 bases from V and 5 bases from J, with 6 bases in between. DNA of the CDR3: TGTGCCAGCAGCTCGCTCGAAAACATTCAGTACTTC. It is translated as CASSSLENIQYF. Full variable domain (rest looked up from reference TRBV7-9 and TRBJ2-4): DTGVSQNPRHKITKRGQNVTFRCDPISEHNRLYWYRQTLGQGPEFLTYFQNEAQLEKSRLLSDRFSAERPKGSFSTLEIQRTEQGDSAMYLCASSSLENIQYFGAGTRLSVL.

This clonotype was seen many times. The chain employs TRBV12-3 or TRBV12-4 and TRBJ2-1, with 8 positions matching TRBD2. The V segment lost 2 bases and the J segment 6 bases; nucleotides outside the gene matches: 9. The CDR3 spans 16 residues. The CDR3 nucleotides read TGTGCCAGCAGTTTATCGGGGCGGGAGGTTAGCAATGAGCAGTTCTTC. As protein: CASSLSGREVSNEQFF.

The chain has TRBV6-1 and TRBJ2-5; TRBD1 is a possible D gene (6 bases). The V gene lost 1 base and the J gene lost 5 bases, with 17 bases spanning the gap. CDR3 length equals 16 residues. From germline, CDR1 is MNHNS and CDR2 SASEGT. The CDR3 DNA sequence: TGTGCCAGCAGTGAAGAGATAGCAGGGGCAGGGGAGACCCAGTACTTC. This codes for CASSEEIAGAGETQYF.

DNA for the CDR3: TGTGCCAGCAGCTTCTACGGGATGAACACTGAAGCTTTCTTT. Residues: CASSFYGMNTEAFF. The chain couples TRBV7-2 to TRBJ1-1; D remains ambiguous. V was trimmed by 3 bases and J by 0 bases, leaving 8 bases between them. The CDR3 has 14 residues. From germline, CDR1 is SGHTA and CDR2 FQGNSA.

This clonotype was detected many times. The CDR3 sequence: CASSLLPTGEAFF. CDR3 nucleotide sequence: TGCGCCAGCAGCCTCCTCCCGACAGGGGAAGCTTTCTTT. The gene calls are TRBV4-1 and TRBJ1-1, with 7 bases identical to TRBD1. Germline CDR1 and CDR2: MGHRA and YSYEKL. This CDR3 has 13 residues. J lost 8 bases, V lost 4 bases, and 7 bases had no gene match.

This clonotype was seen more than once but under ten times. Relative to the germline gene, one junction end is altered; a read error may explain this. This chain links TRBV29-1 with TRBJ2-7; D unclear. The CDR3 consists of 11 residues. Germline V lookup: CDR1 SQVTM, CDR2 ANQGSEA. The CDR3 loop reads CSVEKDGVWKF. The CDR3 nucleotides read TGCAGCGTTGAGAAGGACGGCGTGTGGAAATTC.

This clonotype was observed a few times. V and J are TRBV6-5 and TRBJ2-7; TRBD1 or TRBD2 may be the D gene (5 bases each). V lost 8 bases and J 6 bases, leaving 11 bases between the germline ends. The CDR3 runs to 11 residues. From germline, CDR1 is MNHEY and CDR2 SVGAGI. For the CDR3, the DNA is TGTGCCAGCTCGAGTGGGGGCGAGCAGTACGTC. Translated, it gives CASSSGGEQYV.

This clonotype was detected only a few times. The chain carries TRBV7-9 and TRBJ2-7, with 9 nucleotides matching TRBD1. Germline lookup yields CDR1 SEHNR and CDR2 FQNEAQ (reference sequence). V gave up 4 bases and J gave up 6 bases; unmatched junction bases: 7. This CDR3 has 14 amino acids. CDR3 nucleotide sequence: TGTGCCAGCAGCTCCTCGGACAGGGGTGGCGAGCAGTACTTC. Encoded protein: CASSSSDRGGEQYF.

This clonotype was detected ten times or more. The V gene is TRBV28, the J gene TRBJ1-6, with D possibly being TRBD1 (6 bases). The germline gives CDR1 MDHEN, CDR2 SYDVKM. CDR3 length: 16 residues. The V end was cut by 5 bases, the J end by 3 bases, with 14 bases between. The CDR3 nucleotides read TGTGCCAGCAGTCTTCAGGGGTTCGGCTATAATTCACCCCTCCACTTT. Protein: CASSLQGFGYNSPLHF.